The rows below give T cell receptor beta chains drawn from one sample of a study of control samples from healthy donors and cancer patients. Clones were read by immunoSEQ multiplex PCR, and TCRdb kept only the in-frame ones, dropping some. The sample records just over 150,000 clones, approximately 90% being singletons. What was sequenced was blood. These TCRs come from a young man in good health. Both conserved end residues are part of each CDR3. The order of the fields is J gene, D gene, V gene, clone size, CDR3 DNA, CDR3 protein. The D gene is left open where the match is weak. Clone size is stated in some rows and not others, as once, few, many or a class when expanded.

>TRBJ1-5|NA|TRBV27|NA
TGTGCCAGCAGTTTACTAGGAACTAGCAATCAGCCCCAGCATTTT
CASSLLGTSNQPQHF
>TRBJ1-1|NA|TRBV7-3|NA
TGTGCCAGCAGCTCAGCAGGGAGGGGGAAACGGAACACTGAAGCTTTCTTT
CASSSAGRGKRNTEAFF
>TRBJ2-3|NA|TRBV4-1|NA
TGCGCCAGCAGCCAACCCGAGGAGGGGGCTATGAAAGCGCAGTATTTT
CASSQPEEGAMKAQYF
>TRBJ2-7|NA|TRBV4-3|NA
TGCGCCAGCAGCCAAGACCTTTACTACGAGCAGTACTTC
CASSQDLYYEQYF
>TRBJ2-1|NA|TRBV13|NA
TGTGCCAGCACGGAGGGGGGCAATGAGCAGTTCTTC
CASTEGGNEQFF
>TRBJ1-3|NA|TRBV25-1|once
TGTGCCAGCAGTGAATCGGGAGGGAAGCCTGGAAACACCATATATTTT
CASSESGGKPGNTIYF
>TRBJ2-2|NA|TRBV9|NA
TGTGCCAGCAGCTTCATCCCGGGGGACTCCCTTGGAACCGGGGAGCTGTTTTTT
CASSFIPGDSLGTGELFF
>TRBJ1-2|NA|TRBV12-5|NA
TGTGCTAGTGGTCGGGACGGGTTCTATGGCTACACCTTC
CASGRDGFYGYTF
>TRBJ1-1|NA|TRBV21-1|few
TGTGCCAGCAGCAAAAGGATTCTGGGTGGTGAAGCTTTCTTT
CASSKRILGGEAFF
>TRBJ1-6|NA|TRBV5-1|NA
TGCGCCAGCAGCTTGGCAGGGAGGGGTTCACCCCTCCACTTT
CASSLAGRGSPLHF